This T cell receptor beta chain was observed in a study of blood T cell repertoires in COVID-19. Study-wide context: The samples span acute and convalescent COVID-19 from the United States, Italy and Spain.

Germline V lookup: CDR1 SGHAT, CDR2 FQNNGV. Losses at the gene ends were 5 bases for V and 2 bases for J; bases not matched to a gene: 2. The CDR3 contains 14 residues. Clones were read by immunoSEQ multiplex PCR, and TCRdb kept only the in-frame ones, dropping some. The table records over 40,000 clones, about 86% of them present only once. J is TRBJ1-4 and V is TRBV11-2, with 7 bases aligning to TRBD1. Specimen: peripheral blood. This clonotype was obtained from a man at least 80 years old with active COVID-19. The CDR3 protein is CASSRGLTNEKLFF. CDR3 in DNA: TGTGCCAGCAGCAGGGGGCTGACTAATGAAAAACTGTTTTTT. The full variable domain, completed using reference TRBV11-2 and TRBJ1-4, is EAGVAQSPRYKIIEKRQSVAFWCNPISGHATLYWYQQILGQGPKLLIQFQNNGVVDDSQLPKDRFSAERLKGVDSTLKIQPAKLEDSAVYLCASSRGLTNEKLFFGSGTQLSVL.